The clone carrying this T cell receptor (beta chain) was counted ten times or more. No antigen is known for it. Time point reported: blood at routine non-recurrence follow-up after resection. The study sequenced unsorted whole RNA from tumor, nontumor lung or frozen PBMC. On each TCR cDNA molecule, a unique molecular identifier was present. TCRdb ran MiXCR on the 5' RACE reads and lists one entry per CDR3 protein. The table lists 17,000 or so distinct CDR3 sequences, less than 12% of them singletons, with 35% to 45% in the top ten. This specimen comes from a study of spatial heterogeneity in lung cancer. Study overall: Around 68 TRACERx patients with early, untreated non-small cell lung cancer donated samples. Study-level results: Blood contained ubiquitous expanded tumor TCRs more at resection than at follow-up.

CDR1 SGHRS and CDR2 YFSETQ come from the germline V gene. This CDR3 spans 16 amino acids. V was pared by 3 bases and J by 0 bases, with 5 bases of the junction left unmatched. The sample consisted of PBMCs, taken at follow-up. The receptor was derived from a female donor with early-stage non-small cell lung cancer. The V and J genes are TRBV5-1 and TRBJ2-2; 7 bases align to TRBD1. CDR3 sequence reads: CASSSGDSANTGELFF. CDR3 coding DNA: TGCGCCAGCAGCTCAGGGGACAGCGCGAACACCGGGGAGCTGTTTTTT.